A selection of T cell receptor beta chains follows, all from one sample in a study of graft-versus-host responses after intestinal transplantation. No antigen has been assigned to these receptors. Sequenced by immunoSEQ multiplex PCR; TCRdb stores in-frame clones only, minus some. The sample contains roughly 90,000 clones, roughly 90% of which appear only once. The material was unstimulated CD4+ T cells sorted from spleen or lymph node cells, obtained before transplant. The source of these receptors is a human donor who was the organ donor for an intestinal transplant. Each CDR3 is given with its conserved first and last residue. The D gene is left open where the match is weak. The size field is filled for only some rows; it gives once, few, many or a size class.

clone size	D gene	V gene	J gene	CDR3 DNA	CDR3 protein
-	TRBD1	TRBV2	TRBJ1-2	TGTGCCAGCAGTGCCCGGGACAGGGGACTATATGGCTACACCTTC	CASSARDRGLYGYTF
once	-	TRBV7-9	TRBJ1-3	TGTGCCAGCAGCTTACTCCCAGGGCTCTCCTCTGGAAATACCATATATTTT	CASSLLPGLSSGNTIYF
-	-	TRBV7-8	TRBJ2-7	TGTGCCAGCAGCTCGTGCAGGGATTGCGAGCAGTACTTC	CASSSCRDCEQYF
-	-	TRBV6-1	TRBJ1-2	TGTGCCAGCAGTGAACCCTATGTCGGCTACACCTTC	CASSEPYVGYTF
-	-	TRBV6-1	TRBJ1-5	TGTGCCAGCAGTGAAATCTGGGTGCAGGGGAGTCAGCCCCAGCATTTT	CASSEIWVQGSQPQHF
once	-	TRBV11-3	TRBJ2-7	TGTGCCAGCAGCTTGCTAGACGAGCAGTACTTC	CASSLLDEQYF
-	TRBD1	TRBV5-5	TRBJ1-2	TGTGCCAGCAGCCGAGAGGGACAGCATAACTATGGCTACACCTTC	CASSREGQHNYGYTF
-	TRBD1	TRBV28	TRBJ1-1	TGTGCCAGCAGTTTATTCCAGGGGGGACGGAGCACTGAAGCTTTCTTT	CASSLFQGGRSTEAFF
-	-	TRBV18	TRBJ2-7	TGTGCCAGCTCACCAGTTAGGGGGGGCGAGCAGTACTTC	CASSPVRGGEQYF
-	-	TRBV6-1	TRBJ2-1	TGTGCCAGCAGTGGAGGGCCTACCTACAATGAGCAGTTCTTC	CASSGGPTYNEQFF